These 27 T cell receptor beta chains share one sample of origin, sequenced in a study of naive and memory T cell subsets. Treatment meaning: skin biopsy from PPD injection site in Mantoux-positive individual. A UMI-containing oligonucleotide was joined by 3' ligation to the TCR cDNA template. The SP2 primer and nested alpha and beta constant region primers amplified ligated cDNA in four rounds. TCRdb ran MiXCR on the UMI-ligation and nested PCR reads and lists one entry per CDR3 protein. The sample lists 30,000 to 35,000 distinct CDR3 sequences, approximately 6.7% occurring once. The input for sequencing was skin, taken from a tuberculin skin test site. The receptors were gathered from an adult in good health.

This clonotype was counted a single time. The chain carries TRBV4-1 and TRBJ1-2, with D unclear. This CDR3 is built from 14 residues. CDR1 and CDR2 from the germline V gene are MGHRA and YSYEKL. Trimming removed 0 bases at V and 2 bases at J, with 7 bases between. CDR3 amino acids: CASSQDAENYGYTF. The CDR3 DNA follows: TGCGCCAGCAGCCAAGATGCGGAGAACTATGGCTACACCTTC.

This clonotype was seen more than once but under ten times. This sequence may be a read error, since a much larger clone differs from it by one base. This chain links TRBV20-1 with TRBJ2-7; possible D gene TRBD2, 6 bases. The CDR3 consists of 17 residues. Per germline, CDR1 DFQATT and CDR2 SNEGSKA (reference sequence). V was trimmed by 6 bases and J by 1 base, leaving 25 bases between them. CDR3 sequence: CSALLHVGREVSYEQYF. For the CDR3, the DNA is TGCAGTGCCCTACTCCATGTCGGCAGGGAGGTGTCCTACGAGCAGTACTTC.

This clonotype was counted ten times or more. CDR3 sequence: CASSSLAGGTGELFF. In DNA form, the CDR3 reads TGTGCCAGCAGTTCCTTAGCGGGGGGAACCGGGGAGCTGTTTTTT. The chain combines TRBV7-6 with TRBJ2-2, with 10 nucleotides matching TRBD2. The CDR3 has 15 amino acids. Trimming took 6 bases from V and 5 from J; bases not matched to a gene: 6. Germline-derived CDR1 and CDR2 are SGHVS and FNYEAQ.

This clonotype occurred many times. The chain uses TRBV7-2 and TRBJ2-1, with TRBD1 matching over 7 bases. Per the germline V gene, CDR1 is SGHTA and CDR2 is FQGNSA. The V gene end was trimmed by 5 bases and the J gene end by 0 bases; junction bases not matched to a gene: 7. The CDR3 runs to 16 residues. The CDR3 sequence: CASSQVTGYSYNEQFF. The CDR3 DNA is TGTGCCAGCAGCCAGGTGACAGGGTACTCCTACAATGAGCAGTTCTTC.

The table lists this clonotype with many counts. This chain connects TRBV6-5 to TRBJ2-5, with 7 bases identical to TRBD2. The CDR3 spans 14 residues. The V and J ends lost 7 bases and 3 bases, in that order; junction bases with no gene match: 8. The germline V gene has CDR1 MNHEY and CDR2 SVGAGI. CDR3 coding DNA: TGTGCCAGCACTGTGTGGGGGGGGAAAGAGACCCAGTACTTC. This sequence encodes CASTVWGGKETQYF.

This clonotype was seen a handful of times. The genes are TRBV9 and TRBJ1-2; D gene ambiguous. The CDR3 is made up of 17 amino acids. The germline CDR1 and CDR2 sequences are SGDLS and YYNGEE. Trimming removed 0 bases at V and 2 bases at J, with 17 bases between. In nucleotides, the CDR3 is TGTGCCAGCAGCGTAGCCACGGAGCGGCCGGAGAACTATGGCTACACCTTC. Amino acids: CASSVATERPENYGYTF.

The sample holds many counts of this clonotype. This chain links TRBV7-6 with TRBJ2-5; D is tentatively TRBD1 or TRBD2 (5 bases each). Germline lookup yields CDR1 SGHVS and CDR2 FNYEAQ. This CDR3 is built from 12 residues. V was trimmed by 5 bases and J by 5 bases, leaving 9 bases between them. The chain's CDR3 is CASSPWGETQYF. The DNA of the CDR3 is TGTGCCAGCAGCCCGTGGGGGGAGACCCAGTACTTC. The whole variable domain, filled in from reference TRBV7-6 and TRBJ2-5, reads GAGVSQSPRYKVTKRGQDVALRCDPISGHVSLYWYRQALGQGPEFLTYFNYEAQQDKSGLPNDRFSAERPEGSISTLTIQRTEQRDSAMYRCASSPWGETQYFGPGTRLLVL.

This clonotype was seen at least ten times. The V call is TRBV6-1, the J call TRBJ2-4; a weak D match, TRBD2 (6 bases). The V gene lost 7 bases and the J gene lost 3 bases, with 16 bases spanning the gap. Germline V gene lookup returns CDR1 MNHNS and CDR2 SASEGT. The CDR3 spans 15 residues. The CDR3 reads CASIGRGRGKNIQYF. The CDR3 nucleotides are TGTGCCAGCATCGGGCGGGGTAGGGGCAAAAACATTCAGTACTTC.

This rearrangement joins TRBV6-6 to TRBJ2-5, with D tentatively TRBD1 (5 bases). Germline V lookup: CDR1 MNHNY, CDR2 SVGAGI (reference sequence). This CDR3 spans 15 amino acids. With 4 bases removed from V and 1 base from J, the gap between germline ends came to 13 bases. Here the CDR3 reads CASSFGRAAQETQYF. CDR3 nucleotides: TGTGCCAGCAGTTTCGGCAGGGCTGCCCAAGAGACCCAGTACTTC.

A few counts support this clonotype. The CDR3 nucleotides are TGTGCCAGCTCACCACCGAAGGGGGCGGGCTACAATGAGCAGTTCTTC. Its translation is CASSPPKGAGYNEQFF. The genes are TRBV18 and TRBJ2-1; 7 bases align to TRBD1. The length of the CDR3 is 16 residues. Germline V gives CDR1 KGHSH, CDR2 LQKENI. Trimming cost V 0 bases and J 3 bases; bases outside gene matches: 5.

The chain recombines TRBV5-1 with TRBJ1-2; 8 bases align to TRBD1. The CDR3 totals 14 residues. Germline loops: CDR1 SGHRS, CDR2 YFSETQ. J gave up 6 bases and V 0 bases, and 4 bases lay outside the gene matches. CDR3 protein: CASSLGLDRDGYTF. CDR3 nucleotide sequence: TGCGCCAGCAGCTTGGGCCTGGACAGGGATGGCTACACCTTC.

This clonotype was seen at least ten times. This rearrangement joins TRBV27 to TRBJ1-1; D might be TRBD1 (6 bases). The length of the CDR3 is 14 residues. V lost 4 bases and J 1 base, leaving 10 bases between the germline ends. Germline values: CDR1 MNHEY, CDR2 SMNVEV (reference sequence). CDR3 in amino acids: CASSSWTENTEAFF. CDR3 sequence (DNA): TGTGCCAGCAGTTCCTGGACAGAGAACACTGAAGCTTTCTTT.

There are many counts of this clonotype. This rearrangement joins TRBV2 to TRBJ1-2; the D gene is possibly TRBD1 (5 bases). CDR1 is SNHLY, CDR2 FYNNEI, per germline. This CDR3 has 13 residues. Trimming shortened V by 7 bases and J by 7 bases, and 16 bases separated the two germline ends. The DNA of the CDR3 is TGTGCCAGCAACGGAGGGGTACTAAGTGGCTACACCTTC. Translation gives CASNGGVLSGYTF.

This chain uses TRBV19 with TRBJ2-5; D may be TRBD1 (5 bases). Trimming cost V 4 bases and J 7 bases, with 13 bases left between them. The CDR3 has 13 amino acids. Looked up from germline, CDR1 is LNHDA and CDR2 is SQIVND (reference sequence). CDR3 amino acids: CASSSGGQGTQYF. As DNA, the CDR3 is TGTGCCAGTAGTAGCGGCGGCCAGGGGACCCAGTACTTC. Complete variable domain (other parts from reference TRBV19 and TRBJ2-5): DGGITQSPKYLFRKEGQNVTLSCEQNLNHDAMYWYRQDPGQGLRLIYYSQIVNDFQKGDIAEGYSVSREKKESFPLTVTSAQKNPTAFYLCASSSGGQGTQYFGPGTRLLVL.

Many counts were recorded for this clonotype. This sequence joins TRBV5-1 and TRBJ2-3, with TRBD1 identical over 11 bases. Germline V gene data show CDR1 as SGHRS and CDR2 as YFSETQ. The ends lost 4 bases at V and 4 bases at J; junction bases unmatched: 2. The CDR3 sequence is 14 residues long. The CDR3 DNA is TGCGCCAGCAGCCGGACAGGGGGCGCAGATACGCAGTATTTT. This translates into CASSRTGGADTQYF.

This clonotype was seen ten or more times. The rearrangement uses TRBV12-3 or TRBV12-4 and TRBJ2-7, with 15 bases that match TRBD2. This CDR3 has 16 amino acids. V shed 5 bases and J 4 bases; nucleotides not matched to a gene: 6. The CDR3 protein is CASSPRTSGGGYEQYF. CDR3 coding DNA: TGTGCCAGCAGTCCCCGGACTAGCGGGGGGGGATACGAGCAGTACTTC.

This rearrangement joins TRBV5-1 to TRBJ1-6; D might be TRBD1 (6 bases). The CDR3 length is 13 residues. Trimming took 4 bases from V and 11 from J, leaving 13 bases between them. The V gene's germline CDR1 is SGHRS and CDR2 YFSETQ. In DNA form, the CDR3 reads TGCGCCAGCAGCGGGGGCATCATGACACCCCTCCACTTT. Translating gives CASSGGIMTPLHF.

This clonotype was seen ten or more times. The chain uses TRBV7-9 and TRBJ2-1; possible D gene TRBD2, 5 bases. The V gene's germline CDR1 is SEHNR and CDR2 FQNEAQ (reference sequence). This CDR3 comprises 11 residues. V was shortened by 2 bases and J by 10 bases, with 6 bases between the two germline ends. The CDR3 loop is CASSLTGEQFF. As DNA, the CDR3 is TGTGCCAGCAGCTTAACGGGGGAGCAGTTCTTC.

This clonotype is large within its sample. V usage is TRBV11-2 and J usage is TRBJ2-3; D may be TRBD1 (5 bases). V was cut by 3 bases and J by 1 base, with 8 bases left in between. CDR3 length: 14 residues. Germline-derived CDR1 and CDR2 are SGHAT and FQNNGV. The CDR3 protein is CASSFPRGTDTQYF. DNA for the CDR3: TGTGCCAGCAGCTTCCCCAGGGGCACAGATACGCAGTATTTT.

This clonotype came up many times. J is TRBJ2-7 and V is TRBV12-3 or TRBV12-4; 9 nucleotides line up with TRBD1. Trimming at V came to 3 bases and at J to 7 bases, leaving 4 bases not matched to a gene. The CDR3 has 13 amino acids. As DNA, the CDR3 is TGTGCCAGCAGTTTCGGGACAGGGCGTGAGCAGTACTTC. It specifies CASSFGTGREQYF.

Only a few counts were recorded for this clonotype. The genes are TRBV7-9 and TRBJ2-7, with D maybe TRBD2 (7 bases). V was shortened by 0 bases and J by 2 bases, with 11 bases between the two germline ends. Germline loops: CDR1 SEHNR, CDR2 FQNEAQ (reference sequence). There are 15 residues in the CDR3. CDR3: CASSLARGPPYEQYF. CDR3 coding DNA: TGTGCCAGCAGCTTAGCGCGGGGGCCCCCCTACGAGCAGTACTTC.

For this clonotype: It is likely a read error, because the conserved phenylalanine at the end of the CDR3 is missing. The J gene is TRBJ2-7, the V gene TRBV12-3 or TRBV12-4; no reliable D call. Trimming pared 4 bases from V and 0 bases from J, leaving 1 base between. The CDR3 is made up of 11 amino acids. Here the CDR3 DNA reads TGTGCCAGCAGTTCCTCCTACGAGCAGTACATC. This translates into CASSSSYEQYI.

This clonotype appeared many times. The chain recombines TRBV28 with TRBJ1-1; D is unresolved. V shed 8 bases and J shed 2 bases, with 9 bases lying between them. The CDR3 extends over 12 amino acids. Germline V gene lookup returns CDR1 MDHEN and CDR2 SYDVKM. CDR3 in DNA: TGTGCCAGCCTCTCCGCCAACACTGAAGCTTTCTTT. This translates into CASLSANTEAFF.

A word on this clonotype: Just one base apart from a much larger clone, this may be a read error. The chain links TRBV20-1 to TRBJ2-7, with TRBD2 identical over 9 bases. V shed 3 bases, J shed 4 bases, and the junction held 4 bases outside the gene matches. This CDR3 has 13 amino acids. Per germline, CDR1 DFQATT and CDR2 SNEGSKA (reference sequence). CDR3 loop: CSARTSGRYEQYF. The CDR3 nucleotides read TGCAGTGCTAGGACTAGCGGTAGATACGAGCAGTACTTC.

The chain carries TRBV6-5 and TRBJ2-7, with a possible D match to TRBD1 (6 bases). The CDR3 runs to 13 residues. Looked up from germline, CDR1 is MNHEY and CDR2 is SVGAGI. Trimming removed 4 bases from V and 7 bases from J, with 14 bases in between. Here the CDR3 reads CASSFLQGWEQYF. As DNA, the CDR3 is TGTGCCAGCAGTTTCTTACAGGGTTGGGAGCAGTACTTC.

V gene TRBV12-5 combines with J gene TRBJ2-3; D gene uncertain. V was shortened by 2 bases and J by 0 bases, with 6 bases between the two germline ends. The CDR3 spans 14 residues. From germline, CDR1 is LGHNT and CDR2 FRNRAP. CDR3 amino acids: CASGLPGSTDTQYF. The CDR3 DNA reads TGTGCTAGTGGTTTGCCAGGCAGCACAGATACGCAGTATTTT.

The sample holds many counts of this clonotype. This chain links TRBV7-2 with TRBJ2-1; maybe TRBD2 (6 bases). The CDR3 has 16 amino acids. CDR1 is SGHTA and CDR2 is FQGNSA in the germline V gene. Trimming removed 6 bases from V and 3 bases from J, with 18 bases in between. This chain's CDR3 is CASRQSWDFLYNEQFF. The CDR3 DNA is TGTGCCAGCAGGCAATCGTGGGACTTTCTCTACAATGAGCAGTTCTTC.